The next 9 T cell receptor beta chains were all read from a single sample in a study of blood T cell repertoires in COVID-19. Sequencing was performed with immunoSEQ multiplex PCR; in TCRdb, only in-frame clones are kept and a portion is missing. Of about 360,000 clones listed, around 87% were seen once; the top ten hold over 2.5%. Sequencing was performed on peripheral blood. The receptors were gathered from a human donor in a cohort sampled during active COVID-19.

The CDR3 here is CSVGVASTDTQYF. The CDR3 nucleotides are TGCAGCGTTGGTGTAGCCAGCACAGATACGCAGTATTTT. This chain links TRBV29-1 with TRBJ2-3; D gene ambiguous. This CDR3 contains 13 residues. The V and J ends lost 4 bases and 0 bases respectively, with 8 bases between them. Germline CDR1 and CDR2: SQVTM and ANQGSEA.

The V and J genes are TRBV4-2 and TRBJ1-2; TRBD1 aligns across 10 bases. The germline V gene encodes CDR1 LGHNA and CDR2 YNFKEQ. J lost 3 bases, V lost 4 bases, and 8 bases had no gene match. This CDR3 is 16 amino acids long. The CDR3 bases are TGTGCCAGCAGCCCCGGGACAGGGGACACTTACTATGGCTACACCTTC. This translates into CASSPGTGDTYYGYTF.

This clone was seen at least ten times. CDR3 in DNA: TGCGCCAGCAGCTCGGGACAGACCTATGGCTACACCTTC. Residues: CASSSGQTYGYTF. The genes are TRBV5-1 and TRBJ1-2, with 7 nucleotides matching TRBD1. The CDR3 has 13 residues. V lost 3 bases, J lost 4 bases, and 3 bases stayed unmatched. CDR1 and CDR2 from the germline V gene are SGHRS and YFSETQ. Full variable domain (rest looked up from reference TRBV5-1 and TRBJ1-2): KAGVTQTPRYLIKTRGQQVTLSCSPISGHRSVSWYQQTPGQGLQFLFEYFSETQRNKGNFPGRFSGRQFSNSRSEMNVSTLELGDSALYLCASSSGQTYGYTFGSGTRLTVV.

J is TRBJ1-4 and V is TRBV19; the D is unclear. V shed 6 bases and J shed 4 bases, with 6 bases lying between them. This CDR3 has 12 amino acids. The V gene's germline CDR1 is LNHDA and CDR2 SQIVND (reference sequence). The DNA for the CDR3 is TGTGCCAGTAGGAGTTATAATGAAAAACTGTTTTTT. Its translation: CASRSYNEKLFF.

This chain links TRBV9 with TRBJ2-2, with D tentatively TRBD2 (5 bases). Between the trimmed V and J ends, which lost 1 base and 3 bases, there was a span of 10 bases. The CDR3 length is 15 residues. CDR1 is SGDLS, CDR2 YYNGEE, per germline. CDR3 amino acids: CASSVLGLHTGELFF. Here the CDR3 DNA reads TGTGCCAGCAGCGTACTAGGACTCCACACCGGGGAGCTGTTTTTT.

This clone was seen a single time. The rearrangement uses TRBV5-6 and TRBJ2-5; tentatively, D is TRBD1 (6 bases). Trimming shortened V by 4 bases and J by 9 bases, and 16 bases separated the two germline ends. Germline CDR1 and CDR2: SGHDT and YYEEEE. CDR3 size: 13 residues. CDR3 amino acids: CASSLAGVGPQYF. The DNA of the CDR3 is TGTGCCAGCAGCCTGGCAGGGGTAGGCCCCCAGTACTTC.

The genes are TRBV19 and TRBJ1-1; 7 bases fit TRBD1. Germline-derived CDR1 and CDR2 are LNHDA and SQIVND (reference sequence). The CDR3 loop spans 14 amino acids. The V gene end was trimmed by 7 bases and the J gene end by 1 base; junction bases not matched to a gene: 6. The CDR3 sequence: CASTRQGWNTEAFF. In DNA form, the CDR3 reads TGTGCCAGTACTCGACAGGGCTGGAACACTGAAGCTTTCTTT.

This rearrangement joins TRBV5-6 to TRBJ1-1; D is unresolved. Germline V gives CDR1 SGHDT, CDR2 YYEEEE. Between the trimmed V and J ends, which lost 0 bases and 8 bases, there was a span of 8 bases. The CDR3 is made up of 12 amino acids. CDR3 amino acids: CASSLGREEAFF. DNA of the CDR3: TGTGCCAGCAGCTTGGGCCGGGAGGAAGCTTTCTTT.

This clone has just a few counts. In DNA form, the CDR3 reads TGCGCCAGCAGCTTGGCCATGGCCTCTGGGGCCAACGTCCTGACTTTC. The encoded protein is CASSLAMASGANVLTF. The chain carries TRBV5-1 and TRBJ2-6; the D is unclear. The CDR3 length is 16 residues. V lost 0 bases and J lost 0, with 7 bases in between. Germline CDR1 SGHRS, CDR2 YFSETQ.